These 31 T cell receptor beta chains came from one sample sequenced in a study of shared clonotypes between healthy human individuals. TCRdb's table, derived via immunoSEQ multiplex PCR, lists solely in-frame clones and lacks some. The sample lists roughly 500,000 clones, approximately 79% occurring once. The sample consisted of PBMCs. These receptors were taken from a middle-aged woman in good health. Some clones in this sample may be carry-over from other donors' samples.

This sequence joins TRBV7-9 and TRBJ2-5; 8 nucleotides align to TRBD2. The CDR3 consists of 17 residues. Losses at the gene ends were 7 bases for V and 5 bases for J; bases not matched to a gene: 18. Germline V CDR1 and CDR2: SEHNR, FQNEAQ (reference sequence). As DNA, the CDR3 is TGTGCCAGCAATACCCGGGGGCTAGCGGGTACCGGGGAGACCCAGTACTTC. Encoded protein: CASNTRGLAGTGETQYF.

The chain has TRBV4-2 and TRBJ2-7; weak D call: TRBD1 (6 bases). This CDR3 is built from 15 residues. V was trimmed by 1 base and J by 5 bases, leaving 15 bases between them. CDR1 and CDR2 (germline): LGHNA, YNFKEQ. The chain's CDR3 is CASSQGGTKNNEQYF. The CDR3 coding sequence is TGTGCCAGCAGCCAAGGAGGGACAAAGAACAACGAGCAGTACTTC.

The chain joins TRBV13 to TRBJ2-7, with TRBD2 as a possible D gene (5 bases). The germline CDR1 and CDR2 sequences are PRHDT and FYEKMQ (reference sequence). Trimming left V 3 bases short and J 0 bases short, with 24 bases between. The CDR3 consists of 19 residues. The CDR3 spells CASSLRPSLRGPSSYEQYF. CDR3 bases: TGTGCCAGCAGCTTGAGGCCCTCTTTAAGAGGGCCGAGCTCCTACGAGCAGTACTTC.

V and J are TRBV4-1 and TRBJ2-7; TRBD2 agrees at 8 bases. The CDR3 extends over 15 amino acids. Germline V CDR1 and CDR2: MGHRA, YSYEKL. Trimming removed 3 bases from V and 3 bases from J; junction bases left unmatched: 7. Here the CDR3 DNA reads TGCGCCAGCAGCCAGAGGGCGGGGGGCAACTACGAGCAGTACTTC. As protein: CASSQRAGGNYEQYF.

The rearrangement links TRBV18 to TRBJ1-5; D unresolved. V was cut by 3 bases and J by 0 bases, with 18 bases left in between. Germline loops: CDR1 KGHSH, CDR2 LQKENI. The CDR3 has 18 residues. The CDR3, as DNA: TGTGCCAGCTCACCGGCTGGGTTAAGGCTAAGTAGCAATCAGCCCCAGCATTTT. Protein sequence: CASSPAGLRLSSNQPQHF.

The chain has TRBV11-3 and TRBJ1-6, with D unresolved. Germline assignment: CDR1 SGHNT and CDR2 YENEEA. V lost 5 bases and J lost 9, with 11 bases in between. This CDR3 is 13 amino acids long. The CDR3 sequence: CASSVDEGSPLHF. DNA of the CDR3: TGTGCCAGCAGCGTGGACGAGGGTTCACCCCTCCACTTT.

The V and J genes are TRBV10-3 and TRBJ2-7, with D maybe TRBD2 (5 bases). Germline CDR1 ENHRY, CDR2 SYGVKD. The CDR3 runs to 12 residues. V was clipped by 6 bases and J by 3 bases, with 9 bases between them. The CDR3 loop reads CAIRAGNYEQYF. The CDR3 bases are TGTGCCATCAGAGCCGGGAACTACGAGCAGTACTTC.

The gene calls are TRBV7-3 and TRBJ2-7; no firm D call. The CDR3 has 13 amino acids. The germline V gene has CDR1 SGHTA and CDR2 FQGTGA. The V gene lost 2 bases and the J gene lost 2 bases, with 7 bases spanning the gap. Here the CDR3 reads CASSLSRTYEQYF. The CDR3 DNA follows: TGTGCCAGCAGCTTATCTAGGACCTACGAGCAGTACTTC.

The table lists this clone with a few counts. The chain is built from TRBV5-1 and TRBJ1-5; D gene unclear. V was shortened by 0 bases and J by 0 bases, with 4 bases between the two germline ends. The germline V gene encodes CDR1 SGHRS and CDR2 YFSETQ. This CDR3 is built from 14 residues. Written as DNA, the CDR3 is TGCGCCAGCAGCTTGGATGCTAGCAATCAGCCCCAGCATTTT. It specifies CASSLDASNQPQHF. Full variable domain (outside the CDR3, taken from reference TRBV5-1 and TRBJ1-5): KAGVTQTPRYLIKTRGQQVTLSCSPISGHRSVSWYQQTPGQGLQFLFEYFSETQRNKGNFPGRFSGRQFSNSRSEMNVSTLELGDSALYLCASSLDASNQPQHFGDGTRLSIL.

CDR3 amino acids: CASSFREGWETQYF. Here the CDR3 DNA reads TGTGCCAGCAGCTTCCGCGAAGGTTGGGAGACCCAGTACTTC. The rearrangement uses TRBV7-8 and TRBJ2-5; no reliable D call. The germline gives CDR1 SGHVS, CDR2 FQNEAQ. Trimming left V 3 bases short and J 5 bases short, with 13 bases between. The CDR3 has 14 residues.

The rearrangement uses TRBV18 and TRBJ1-1; 7 bases map to TRBD1. Per germline, CDR1 KGHSH and CDR2 LQKENI. This CDR3 has 14 amino acids. V lost 2 bases, J lost 6 bases, and 6 bases stayed unmatched. CDR3 in amino acids: CASSPDRVGPEAFF. Here the CDR3 DNA reads TGTGCCAGCTCACCAGACAGGGTTGGTCCTGAAGCTTTCTTT.

The V call is TRBV19, the J call TRBJ1-1; D ambiguous. The CDR3 is 13 residues long. The germline CDR1 and CDR2 sequences are LNHDA and SQIVND (reference sequence). The V and J ends lost 6 bases and 0 bases respectively, with 8 bases between them. The CDR3 loop is CASSDTLNTEAFF. CDR3 in DNA: TGTGCCAGTAGCGACACATTGAACACTGAAGCTTTCTTT. Variable domain in full (rest from reference TRBV19 and TRBJ1-1): DGGITQSPKYLFRKEGQNVTLSCEQNLNHDAMYWYRQDPGQGLRLIYYSQIVNDFQKGDIAEGYSVSREKKESFPLTVTSAQKNPTAFYLCASSDTLNTEAFFGQGTRLTVV.

The V and J genes are TRBV5-4 and TRBJ2-5; 10 bases agree with TRBD2. The germline V gene has CDR1 SGHNT and CDR2 YYREEE (reference sequence). This CDR3 comprises 16 residues. V shed 4 bases, J shed 1 base, and the junction held 7 bases outside the gene matches. The DNA for the CDR3 is TGTGCCAGCAGCCCGCTAGCGGGAGCACCCCAAGAGACCCAGTACTTC. Translating it yields CASSPLAGAPQETQYF.

This clone was counted at least ten times. The chain recombines TRBV15 with TRBJ2-1; TRBD1 is a possible D gene (5 bases). V was clipped by 0 bases and J by 0 bases, with 15 bases between them. CDR1 and CDR2 (germline): LNHNV, YYDKDF (reference sequence). This CDR3 is 18 amino acids long. The CDR3 DNA is TGTGCCACCAGCAGAGATCCGATTACCAGGGACTCCTACAATGAGCAGTTCTTC. Its protein product is CATSRDPITRDSYNEQFF.

The V gene is TRBV18, the J gene TRBJ1-2, with D tentatively TRBD1 (5 bases). This CDR3 contains 14 residues. V shed 2 bases and J shed 4 bases, with 11 bases lying between them. Looked up from germline, CDR1 is KGHSH and CDR2 is LQKENI. This CDR3 is CASSPGRGGYGYTF. The CDR3, as DNA: TGTGCCAGCTCACCAGGGAGGGGCGGCTATGGCTACACCTTC.

CDR3 nucleotides: TGTGCCTGGAGTTCTCCGGGACTAGCGGGACGCTACGAGCAGTACTTC. It is translated as CAWSSPGLAGRYEQYF. The chain carries TRBV30 and TRBJ2-7; the match to TRBD2 covers 13 bases. The V gene end was trimmed by 2 bases and the J gene end by 3 bases; junction bases not matched to a gene: 7. There are 16 residues in the CDR3. Germline lookup yields CDR1 GTSNPN and CDR2 SVGIG (reference sequence).

V is TRBV28 and J is TRBJ2-4, with D possibly TRBD2 on 6 matching bases. The V and J ends lost 3 bases and 7 bases respectively, with 13 bases between them. This CDR3 contains 14 residues. Germline V gene data show CDR1 as MDHEN and CDR2 as SYDVKM. The CDR3 loop is CASSFPGDGNIQYF. In DNA form, the CDR3 reads TGTGCCAGCAGTTTCCCGGGAGACGGTAACATTCAGTACTTC. The variable domain in full, with the rest retrieved from reference TRBV28 and TRBJ2-4, is DVKVTQSSRYLVKRTGEKVFLECVQDMDHENMFWYRQDPGLGLRLIYFSYDVKMKEKGDIPEGYSVSREKKERFSLILESASTNQTSMYLCASSFPGDGNIQYFGAGTRLSVL.

This sequence joins TRBV19 and TRBJ1-2, with D maybe TRBD1 (5 bases). The germline V gene encodes CDR1 LNHDA and CDR2 SQIVND (reference sequence). This CDR3 has 16 residues. Trimming removed 3 bases at V and 3 bases at J, with 17 bases between. The CDR3 reads CASSIQWGVGDYGYTF. The CDR3 nucleotides are TGTGCCAGTAGTATCCAGTGGGGCGTCGGAGACTATGGCTACACCTTC.

The CDR3 nucleotides are TGTGCCAGCAGTCGGATCGCAACTAATGAAAAACTGTTTTTT. Amino acid sequence: CASSRIATNEKLFF. The chain uses TRBV28 and TRBJ1-4, with D unclear. V lost 5 bases and J lost 0, with 7 bases in between. The germline V gene has CDR1 MDHEN and CDR2 SYDVKM. The CDR3 consists of 14 residues.

The chain employs TRBV5-4 and TRBJ1-1; unclear D gene. CDR1 and CDR2 from the germline V gene are SGHNT and YYREEE (reference sequence). The CDR3 totals 13 residues. V lost 1 base and J lost 5, with 9 bases in between. The CDR3 loop reads CASSLWRETEAFF. In nucleotides, the CDR3 is TGTGCCAGCAGCTTGTGGAGGGAGACTGAAGCTTTCTTT.

V and J are TRBV6-4 and TRBJ2-1; 9 positions match TRBD2. CDR3 length: 15 amino acids. Germline V lookup: CDR1 MRHNA, CDR2 SNTAGT. Losses at the gene ends were 5 bases for V and 5 bases for J; bases not matched to a gene: 7. CDR3 in amino acids: CASSKIAGVDNEQFF. CDR3 bases: TGTGCCAGCAGTAAGATAGCGGGAGTGGACAATGAGCAGTTCTTC.

The CDR3 nucleotides are TGCGCCAGCAGCCAAGATTTAGGGACGGTTGCGAAACTGTTTTTT. It specifies CASSQDLGTVAKLFF. This chain uses TRBV4-1 with TRBJ1-4; D is perhaps TRBD1 (5 bases). The germline V and J ends were trimmed by 0 bases and 11 bases, with 16 bases remaining between them. CDR3 length: 15 residues. Germline V gene data show CDR1 as MGHRA and CDR2 as YSYEKL.

This clone showed up just a few times. The V gene is TRBV2, the J gene TRBJ2-5; possibly TRBD1 for D (5 bases). V lost 9 bases, J lost 5 bases, and 16 bases lay in between. Per germline, CDR1 SNHLY and CDR2 FYNNEI. The CDR3 sequence is 13 residues long. DNA for the CDR3: TGTGCCAGTACACCCCGACAGTTTGAGACCCAGTACTTC. Protein product: CASTPRQFETQYF. Variable domain in full (rest from reference TRBV2 and TRBJ2-5): EPEVTQTPSHQVTQMGQEVILRCVPISNHLYFYWYRQILGQKVEFLVSFYNNEISEKSEIFDDQFSVERPDGSNFTLKIRSTKLEDSAMYFCASTPRQFETQYFGPGTRLLVL.

The chain couples TRBV7-9 to TRBJ2-2; tentative D call: TRBD2 (5 bases). V dropped 6 bases and J dropped 6 bases, with 8 bases sitting between them. The CDR3 covers 12 residues. Germline V gene sequence: CDR1 SEHNR, CDR2 FQNEAQ (reference sequence). For the CDR3, the DNA is TGTGCCAGCAGTTCCGGGGCCGGGGAGCTGTTTTTT. As protein: CASSSGAGELFF.

The chain carries TRBV2 and TRBJ2-7; 9 nucleotides line up with TRBD1. The germline V gene has CDR1 SNHLY and CDR2 FYNNEI. The CDR3 is made up of 16 amino acids. J was trimmed by 4 bases and V by 4 bases; bases with no gene match: 11. In DNA, the CDR3 is TGTGCCAGCAGTGGGGGGGGACAGGGTGATTGGTACGAGCAGTACTTC. It codes for CASSGGGQGDWYEQYF.

The chain joins TRBV29-1 to TRBJ2-5, with a possible D match to TRBD2 (5 bases). Germline V gene sequence: CDR1 SQVTM, CDR2 ANQGSEA. The CDR3 loop spans 13 amino acids. V lost 3 bases and J lost 4, with 12 bases in between. The DNA of the CDR3 is TGCAGCGTTGAGTACGGGAAGTCAGAGACCCAGTACTTC. This sequence encodes CSVEYGKSETQYF.

The rearrangement joins TRBV5-4 to TRBJ2-3, with TRBD2 matching 10 bases. The CDR3 is 16 residues long. The trim removed 5 bases at V and 4 bases at J, leaving 10 bases unmatched. CDR1 is SGHNT and CDR2 is YYREEE in the germline V gene (reference sequence). CDR3 DNA sequence: TGTGCCAGCAGTTCCCCGGGACTAGCGAGCGCAGATACGCAGTATTTT. Translating gives CASSSPGLASADTQYF.

This rearrangement joins TRBV6-1 to TRBJ2-7; 9 nucleotides align to TRBD1. J lost 1 base, V lost 8 bases, and 9 bases had no gene match. The CDR3 spans 15 residues. The germline V gene encodes CDR1 MNHNS and CDR2 SASEGT. Here the CDR3 DNA reads TGTGCCAGCGCCTACACCGGGACAGGGTCCTACGAGCAGTACTTC. Encoded protein: CASAYTGTGSYEQYF.

This sequence joins TRBV27 and TRBJ2-6; D remains ambiguous. Germline CDR1 and CDR2: MNHEY and SMNVEV (reference sequence). The CDR3 has 14 amino acids. Trimming pared 8 bases from V and 3 bases from J, leaving 11 bases between. Here the CDR3 reads CASGRSFGANVLTF. DNA of the CDR3: TGTGCCAGCGGTCGATCCTTTGGGGCCAACGTCCTGACTTTC.

This clone occurred a few times. The chain combines TRBV30 with TRBJ1-5; D not certain. Trimming removed 0 bases at V and 2 bases at J, with 11 bases between. The CDR3 is made up of 15 amino acids. Looked up from germline, CDR1 is GTSNPN and CDR2 is SVGIG (reference sequence). In DNA, the CDR3 is TGTGCCTGGAGTGTAAGAACGTCAGGCAATCAGCCCCAGCATTTT. Translation: CAWSVRTSGNQPQHF.

This chain connects TRBV5-4 to TRBJ1-3; D might be TRBD1 (6 bases). The germline V gene has CDR1 SGHNT and CDR2 YYREEE (reference sequence). The CDR3 extends over 14 amino acids. The V and J ends lost 0 bases and 8 bases respectively, with 12 bases between them. DNA of the CDR3: TGTGCCAGCAGCTTGGGACAGGCAGCGGACACCATATATTTT. It is translated as CASSLGQAADTIYF. Based on the CDR3 plus reference TRBV5-4 and TRBJ1-3, the full variable domain is ETGVTQSPTHLIKTRGQQVTLRCSSQSGHNTVSWYQQALGQGPQFIFQYYREEENGRGNFPPRFSGLQFPNYSSELNVNALELDDSALYLCASSLGQAADTIYFGEGSWLTVV.